The table lists the clone carrying this T cell receptor (beta chain) with many counts. Its target is not known. Unique molecular identifiers were incorporated during preparation of the TCRbeta library. In TCRdb, the PCR reads were re-called with MiXCR into one record per CDR3 protein. The top ten hold around 10% of the sample, which has some 300,000 distinct CDR3 sequences, approximately 7.3% seen once. The sample is drawn from a study of T-cell reconstitution after alpha-beta-depleted transplantation in children. Study-wide results and caveats: Hyperexpanded clones declined; after one year, newly produced T cells mostly supplied diversity.

V was clipped by 4 bases and J by 3 bases; unmatched bases: 11. The germline V gene has CDR1 MNHEY and CDR2 SMNVEV (reference sequence). The length of the CDR3 is 16 residues. This sequence joins TRBV27 and TRBJ2-7; TRBD1 aligns across 8 bases. The source is a female patient aged 2-15 years who had a stem cell transplant for Fanconi anemia, so the T cells may come from the graft donor. The sequencing used peripheral blood, collected 360 days after TCRalphabeta/CD19-depleted stem cell transplant. CDR3 amino acids: CASSYLPGQGNYEQYF. The CDR3 DNA is TGTGCCAGCAGTTACCTACCCGGACAGGGTAACTACGAGCAGTACTTC.